This entry is about one TCR beta chain. Its antigen is currently unknown. In the original workflow: A productive frequency of 2.59 x 10-5 was the lowest detectable. Data came from immunoSEQ multiplex PCR; TCRdb stores just in-frame clones and leaves some out. V and J calls and clone size are as listed in that table; D and trimming were resolved from the DNA. This sample has about 46,000 clones; about 80% occur once, and the top ten carry roughly 0.35%. The data derive from a study of STAT5B mutations in CD4+ large granular lymphocyte leukemia. Overall study results and limits: TRBV06-family usage was enriched in top patient clones (8/27) versus controls (2/35).

Germline V gene sequence: CDR1 SGHTA, CDR2 FQGTGA. The CDR3 runs to 14 residues. The ends were cut back, 4 bases at V and 3 bases at J, with 11 bases in the middle. The chain uses TRBV7-3 and TRBJ2-3; perhaps TRBD1 as D (5 bases). The source is a human donor in good health. The sample taken for sequencing was CD4+ T cells from blood buffy coats. The CDR3, as DNA: TGTGCCAGCAGCTCGACGCAGGGAACAGATACGCAGTATTTT. Encoded protein: CASSSTQGTDTQYF.